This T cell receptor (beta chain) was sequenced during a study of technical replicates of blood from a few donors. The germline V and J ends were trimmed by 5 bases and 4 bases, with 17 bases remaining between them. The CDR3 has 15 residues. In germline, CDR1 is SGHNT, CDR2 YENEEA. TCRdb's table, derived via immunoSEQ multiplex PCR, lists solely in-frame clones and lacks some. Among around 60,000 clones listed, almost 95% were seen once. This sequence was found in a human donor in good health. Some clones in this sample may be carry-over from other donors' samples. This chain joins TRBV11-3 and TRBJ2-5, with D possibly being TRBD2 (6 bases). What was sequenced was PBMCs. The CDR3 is CASSQRVAGLETQYF. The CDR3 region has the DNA TGTGCCAGCAGCCAAAGGGTTGCGGGGTTAGAGACCCAGTACTTC.